The T cell receptor (beta chain) under discussion was sequenced for a study of beta chain features in type 1 diabetes. Across the whole study: The examined sorted cells totaled about 98 million across samples. Regarding the study as a whole: Still unanswered here is whether HLA type influences TCRB rearrangement.

The V and J ends lost 5 bases and 3 bases, in that order; junction bases with no gene match: 7. Germline-derived CDR1 and CDR2 are SGHTA and FQGNSA. This CDR3 spans 15 amino acids. Of the isolated RNA, all was reverse transcribed, and so the sequenced material was expressed TCRB transcripts. Sequencing was performed with immunoSEQ multiplex PCR; in TCRdb, only in-frame clones are kept and a portion is missing. The repertoire has under 250,000 clones, approximately 10% of them found once; the top ten carry 1% to 1.5%. This clone showed up just a few times. What it binds is not known. What was sequenced was central memory CD4+ T cells from blood. This rearrangement joins TRBV7-2 to TRBJ2-3; 8 bases align to TRBD1. The sequence came from a man younger than 30 in good health. CDR3 amino acids: CASSADRVGTDTQYF. CDR3 in DNA: TGTGCCAGCAGCGCGGACAGGGTTGGAACAGATACGCAGTATTTT.